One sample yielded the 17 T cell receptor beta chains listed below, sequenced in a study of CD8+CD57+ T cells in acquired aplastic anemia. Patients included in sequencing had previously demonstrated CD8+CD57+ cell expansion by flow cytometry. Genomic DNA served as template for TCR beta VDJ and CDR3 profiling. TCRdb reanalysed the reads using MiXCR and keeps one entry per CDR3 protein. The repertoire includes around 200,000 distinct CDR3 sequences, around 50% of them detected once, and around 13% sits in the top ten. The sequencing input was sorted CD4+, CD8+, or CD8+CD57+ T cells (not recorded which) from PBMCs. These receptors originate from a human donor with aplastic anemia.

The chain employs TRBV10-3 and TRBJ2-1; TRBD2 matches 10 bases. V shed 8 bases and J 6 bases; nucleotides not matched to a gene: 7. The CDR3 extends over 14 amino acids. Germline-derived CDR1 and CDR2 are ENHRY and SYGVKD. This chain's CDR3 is CAILGIAGGNEQFF. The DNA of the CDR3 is TGTGCCATCCTGGGCATAGCGGGAGGCAATGAGCAGTTCTTC.

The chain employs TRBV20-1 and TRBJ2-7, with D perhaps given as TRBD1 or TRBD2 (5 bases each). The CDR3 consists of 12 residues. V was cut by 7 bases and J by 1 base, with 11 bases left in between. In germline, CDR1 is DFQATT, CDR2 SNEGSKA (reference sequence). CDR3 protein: CSGTGGSYEQYF. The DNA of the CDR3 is TGCAGTGGCACTGGGGGATCCTACGAGCAGTACTTC.

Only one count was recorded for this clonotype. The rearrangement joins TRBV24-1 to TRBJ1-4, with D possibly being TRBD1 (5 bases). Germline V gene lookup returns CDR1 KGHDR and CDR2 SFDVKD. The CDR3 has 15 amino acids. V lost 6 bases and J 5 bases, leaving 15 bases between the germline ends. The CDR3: CATSPAAGTNEKLFF. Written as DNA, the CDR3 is TGTGCCACCAGTCCGGCCGCCGGGACCAATGAAAAACTGTTTTTT.

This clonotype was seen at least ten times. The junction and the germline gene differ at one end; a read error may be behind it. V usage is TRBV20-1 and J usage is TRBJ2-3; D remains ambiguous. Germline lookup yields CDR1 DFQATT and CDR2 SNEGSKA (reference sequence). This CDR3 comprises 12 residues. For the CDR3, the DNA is TGCAGTGTTAGAGGTGGCACAGATACGCAGTATTTT. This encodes CSVRGGTDTQYF.

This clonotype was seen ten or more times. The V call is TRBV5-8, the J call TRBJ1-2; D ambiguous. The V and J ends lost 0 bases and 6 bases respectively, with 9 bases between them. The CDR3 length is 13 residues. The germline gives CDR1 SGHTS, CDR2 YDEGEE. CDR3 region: CASSLASQDGYTF. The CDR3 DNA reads TGTGCCAGCAGCTTGGCCTCTCAGGATGGCTACACCTTC.

DNA for the CDR3: TGCAGTGCTAGAGATCTAAGGGCAGGGGCCCAGCCCCAGCATTTT. As protein: CSARDLRAGAQPQHF. The rearrangement uses TRBV20-1 and TRBJ1-5; D may be TRBD1 (6 bases). The CDR3 is 15 amino acids. CDR1 DFQATT and CDR2 SNEGSKA come from the germline V gene (reference sequence). Trimming took 0 bases from V and 7 from J, leaving 16 bases between them.

The CDR3 here is CASSSGTRTDTQYF. DNA of the CDR3: TGTGCCAGCAGCAGCGGGACTCGCACAGATACGCAGTATTTT. The chain employs TRBV2 and TRBJ2-3; 7 bases fit TRBD2. The germline V gene has CDR1 SNHLY and CDR2 FYNNEI. The CDR3 has 14 amino acids. The junction had 4 bases not matched to a gene; V was cut back by 6 bases and J by 1 base.

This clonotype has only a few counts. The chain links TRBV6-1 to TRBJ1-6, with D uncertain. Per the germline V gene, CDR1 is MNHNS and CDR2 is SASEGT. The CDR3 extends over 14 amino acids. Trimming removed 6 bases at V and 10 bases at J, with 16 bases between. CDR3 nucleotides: TGTGCCAGCAGGCCCGATGGGCGGAGATCACCCCTCCACTTT. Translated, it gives CASRPDGRRSPLHF.

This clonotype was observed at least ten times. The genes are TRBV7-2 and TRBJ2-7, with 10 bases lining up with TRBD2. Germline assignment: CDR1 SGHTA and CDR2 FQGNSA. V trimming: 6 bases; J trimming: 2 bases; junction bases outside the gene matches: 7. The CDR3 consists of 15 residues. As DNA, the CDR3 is TGTGCCAGCAGAAAAAAGGGACTAGCGACCTACGAGCAGTACTTC. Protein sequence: CASRKKGLATYEQYF.

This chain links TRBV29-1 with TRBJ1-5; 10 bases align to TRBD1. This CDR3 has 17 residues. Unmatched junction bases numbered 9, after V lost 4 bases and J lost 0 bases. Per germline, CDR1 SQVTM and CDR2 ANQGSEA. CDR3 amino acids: CSVAYGTGAYSNQPQHF. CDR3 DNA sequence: TGCAGCGTTGCTTATGGGACAGGGGCATATAGCAATCAGCCCCAGCATTTT. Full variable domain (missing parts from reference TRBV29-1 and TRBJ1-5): SAVISQKPSRDICQRGTSLTIQCQVDSQVTMMFWYRQQPGQSLTLIATANQGSEATYESGFVIDKFPISRPNLTFSTLTVSNMSPEDSSIYLCSVAYGTGAYSNQPQHFGDGTRLSIL.

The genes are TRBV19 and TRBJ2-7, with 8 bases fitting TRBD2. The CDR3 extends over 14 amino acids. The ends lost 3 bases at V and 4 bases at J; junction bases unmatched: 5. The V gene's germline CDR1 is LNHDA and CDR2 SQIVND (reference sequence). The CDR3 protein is CASSIASGYYEQYF. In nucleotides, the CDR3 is TGTGCCAGTAGTATTGCTAGCGGGTATTACGAGCAGTACTTC.

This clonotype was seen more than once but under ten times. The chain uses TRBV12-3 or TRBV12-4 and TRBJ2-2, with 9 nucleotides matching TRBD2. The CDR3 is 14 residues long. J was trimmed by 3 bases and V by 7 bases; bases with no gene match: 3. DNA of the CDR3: TGTGCCAGCACCTTAGCGGGAGACACCGGGGAGCTGTTTTTT. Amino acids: CASTLAGDTGELFF.

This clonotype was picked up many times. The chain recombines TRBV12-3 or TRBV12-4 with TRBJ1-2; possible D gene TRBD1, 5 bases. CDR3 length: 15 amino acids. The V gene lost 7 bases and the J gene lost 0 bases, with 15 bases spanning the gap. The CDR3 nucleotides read TGTGCCAGCACCGAATCAAAGGGGTCTAACTATGGCTACACCTTC. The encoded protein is CASTESKGSNYGYTF.

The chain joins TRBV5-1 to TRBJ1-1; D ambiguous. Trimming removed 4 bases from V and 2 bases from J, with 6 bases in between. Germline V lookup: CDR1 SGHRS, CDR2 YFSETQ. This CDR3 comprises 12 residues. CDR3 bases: TGCGCCAGCAGCGAGATCAACACTGAAGCTTTCTTT. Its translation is CASSEINTEAFF.

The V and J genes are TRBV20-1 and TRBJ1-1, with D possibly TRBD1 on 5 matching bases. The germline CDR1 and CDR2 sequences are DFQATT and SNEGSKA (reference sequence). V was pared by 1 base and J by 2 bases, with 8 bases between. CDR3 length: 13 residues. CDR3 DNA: TGCAGTGCTAGAGGGGGGGACAACACTGAAGCTTTCTTT. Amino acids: CSARGGDNTEAFF.

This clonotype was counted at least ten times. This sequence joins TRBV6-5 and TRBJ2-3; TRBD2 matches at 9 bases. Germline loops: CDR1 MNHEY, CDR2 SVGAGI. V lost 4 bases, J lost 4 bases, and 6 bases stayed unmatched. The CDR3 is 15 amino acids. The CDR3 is CASSFSGGSADTQYF. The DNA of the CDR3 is TGTGCCAGCAGTTTTAGCGGGGGTAGCGCAGATACGCAGTATTTT.

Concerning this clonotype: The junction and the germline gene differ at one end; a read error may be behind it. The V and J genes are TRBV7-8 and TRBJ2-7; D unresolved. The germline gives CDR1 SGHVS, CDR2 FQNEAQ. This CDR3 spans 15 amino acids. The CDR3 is CASSQVAGAHYEQYF. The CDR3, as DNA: TGCGCCAGCAGCCAAGTCGCAGGAGCACACTACGAGCAGTACTTC.